This T cell receptor beta chain was observed in a study of T cells in Graves' hyperthyroidism and ophthalmopathy. Germline-derived CDR1 and CDR2 are MNHEY and SVGEGT. There are 14 residues in the CDR3. The ends were cut back, 6 bases at V and 0 bases at J, with 11 bases in the middle. Findings of the study overall: Classification by a 13 V-J model distinguished ophthalmopathy from stable hyperthyroidism. Researchers found most expanded thyroid clonotypes above 0.001 in blood as well.

This clonotype was seen at least ten times. The target antigen is unknown. Patients having uncontrolled infection, another autoimmune disease, pregnancy or lactation were not included. The CDR3 regions of TCR beta were amplified from RNA transcripts. RT-PCR in the first round (using the HTBI primer set) targeted the TCR CDR3. Using its own MiXCR run on the multiplex PCR reads, TCRdb lists one record per CDR3 protein. The table includes about 640,000 distinct CDR3 sequences, roughly 14% detected once. The sequencing sample was made of blood. V is TRBV6-2 or TRBV6-3 and J is TRBJ1-1; D might be TRBD1 (5 bases). The source of this sequence is a woman between 45 and 65 years old with Graves' ophthalmopathy. The CDR3 DNA sequence: TGTGCCAGCAGCACAGGAGTCATGAACACTGAAGCTTTCTTT. Translated, it gives CASSTGVMNTEAFF.